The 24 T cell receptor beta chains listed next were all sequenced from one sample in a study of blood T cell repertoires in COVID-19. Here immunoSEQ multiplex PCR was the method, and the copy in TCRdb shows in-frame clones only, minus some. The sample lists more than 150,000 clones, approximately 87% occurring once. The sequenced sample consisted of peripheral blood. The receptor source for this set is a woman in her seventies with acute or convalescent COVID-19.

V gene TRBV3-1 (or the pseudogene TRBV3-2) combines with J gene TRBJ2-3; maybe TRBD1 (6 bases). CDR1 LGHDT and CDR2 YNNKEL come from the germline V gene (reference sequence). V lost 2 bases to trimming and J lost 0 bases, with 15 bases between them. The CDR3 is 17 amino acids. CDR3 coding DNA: TGTGCCAGCAGCCAAATCCCGGACAGATATAGCACAGATACGCAGTATTTT. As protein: CASSQIPDRYSTDTQYF.

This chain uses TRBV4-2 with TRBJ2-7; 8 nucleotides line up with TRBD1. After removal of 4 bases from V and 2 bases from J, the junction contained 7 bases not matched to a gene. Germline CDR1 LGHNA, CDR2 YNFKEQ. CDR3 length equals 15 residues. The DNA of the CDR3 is TGTGCCAGCAGCCCTCGGGACAGGAGCACCTACGAGCAGTACTTC. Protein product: CASSPRDRSTYEQYF.

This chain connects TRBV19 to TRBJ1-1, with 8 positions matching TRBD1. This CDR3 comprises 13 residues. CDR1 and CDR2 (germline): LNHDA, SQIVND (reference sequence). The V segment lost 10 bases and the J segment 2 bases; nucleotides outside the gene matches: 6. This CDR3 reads CAIKQGGNTEAFF. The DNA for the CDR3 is TGTGCCATAAAACAGGGGGGAAACACTGAAGCTTTCTTT.

CDR3 coding DNA: TGTGCCAGCTCACCAACCGCGGACAGGGTCTCTGGAAACACCATATATTTT. It is translated as CASSPTADRVSGNTIYF. The chain couples TRBV18 to TRBJ1-3, with 8 bases matching TRBD1. CDR1 KGHSH and CDR2 LQKENI come from the germline V gene. The CDR3 consists of 17 residues. V lost 2 bases and J lost 0; bases outside the gene matches: 6.

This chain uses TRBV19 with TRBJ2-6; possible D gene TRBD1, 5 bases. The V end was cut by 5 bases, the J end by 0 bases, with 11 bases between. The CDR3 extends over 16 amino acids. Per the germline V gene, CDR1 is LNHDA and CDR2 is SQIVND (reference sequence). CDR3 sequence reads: CASSPRQISGANVLTF. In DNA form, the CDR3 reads TGTGCCAGTAGTCCTCGACAGATCTCTGGGGCCAACGTCCTGACTTTC.

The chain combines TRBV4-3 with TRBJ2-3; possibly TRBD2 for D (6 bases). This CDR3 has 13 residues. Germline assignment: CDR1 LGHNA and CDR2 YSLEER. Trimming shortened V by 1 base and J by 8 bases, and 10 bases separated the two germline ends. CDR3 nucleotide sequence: TGCGCCAGCAGCCAAGTTAGCGGTCGTACGCAGTATTTT. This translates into CASSQVSGRTQYF.

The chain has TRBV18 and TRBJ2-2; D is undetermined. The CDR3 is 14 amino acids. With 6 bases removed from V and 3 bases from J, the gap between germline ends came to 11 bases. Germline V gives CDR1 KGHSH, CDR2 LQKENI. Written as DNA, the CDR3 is TGTGCCAGCTCGCAGAATTATGACACCGGGGAGCTGTTTTTT. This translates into CASSQNYDTGELFF.

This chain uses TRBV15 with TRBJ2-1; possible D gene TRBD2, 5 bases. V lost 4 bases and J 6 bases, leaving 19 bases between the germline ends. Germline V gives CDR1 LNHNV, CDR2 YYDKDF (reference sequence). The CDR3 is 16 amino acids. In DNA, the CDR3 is TGTGCCACCAGCATTAGCTATGGCCGGGGATCCAATGAGCAGTTCTTC. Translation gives CATSISYGRGSNEQFF.

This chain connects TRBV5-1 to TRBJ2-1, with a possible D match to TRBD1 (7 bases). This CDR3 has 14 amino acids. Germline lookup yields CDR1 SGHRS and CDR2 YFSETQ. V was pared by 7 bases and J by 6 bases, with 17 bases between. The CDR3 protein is CASGDSGGINEQFF. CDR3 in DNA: TGCGCCAGCGGGGACTCAGGGGGAATCAATGAGCAGTTCTTC. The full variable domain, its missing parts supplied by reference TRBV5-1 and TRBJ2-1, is KAGVTQTPRYLIKTRGQQVTLSCSPISGHRSVSWYQQTPGQGLQFLFEYFSETQRNKGNFPGRFSGRQFSNSRSEMNVSTLELGDSALYLCASGDSGGINEQFFGPGTRLTVL.

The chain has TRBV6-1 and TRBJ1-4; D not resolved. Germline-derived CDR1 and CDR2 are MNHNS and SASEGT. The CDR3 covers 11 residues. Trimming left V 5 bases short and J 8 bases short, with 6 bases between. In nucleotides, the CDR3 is TGTGCCAGCAGTACCAGAGAAAAACTGTTTTTT. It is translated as CASSTREKLFF.

CDR3 sequence: CASSRQGLGETQYF. The DNA for the CDR3 is TGTGCCAGCAGTAGGCAGGGCCTCGGAGAGACCCAGTACTTC. The chain joins TRBV2 to TRBJ2-5; tentatively, D is TRBD1 (5 bases). V was cut by 5 bases and J by 4 bases, with 14 bases left in between. This CDR3 region has 14 residues. Germline loops: CDR1 SNHLY, CDR2 FYNNEI.

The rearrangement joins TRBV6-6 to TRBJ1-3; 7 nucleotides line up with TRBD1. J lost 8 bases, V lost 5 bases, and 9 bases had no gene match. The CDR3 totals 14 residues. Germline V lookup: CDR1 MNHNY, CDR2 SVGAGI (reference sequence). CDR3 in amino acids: CASSPDRRVDTIYF. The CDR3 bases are TGTGCCAGCAGTCCGGACAGGCGGGTGGACACCATATATTTT.

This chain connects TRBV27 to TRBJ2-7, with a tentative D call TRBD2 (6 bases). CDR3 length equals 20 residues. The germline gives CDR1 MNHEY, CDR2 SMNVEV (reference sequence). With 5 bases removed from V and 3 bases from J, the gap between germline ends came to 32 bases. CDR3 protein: CASSPHTAEGLAKEGYEQYF. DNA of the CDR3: TGTGCCAGCAGTCCTCACACGGCCGAGGGGCTAGCGAAGGAGGGCTACGAGCAGTACTTC.

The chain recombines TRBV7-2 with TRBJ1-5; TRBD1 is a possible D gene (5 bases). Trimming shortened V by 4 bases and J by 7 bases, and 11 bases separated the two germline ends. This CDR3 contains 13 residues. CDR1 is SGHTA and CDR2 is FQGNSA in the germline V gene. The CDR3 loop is CASSSGWGQPQHF. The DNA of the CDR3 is TGTGCCAGCAGCTCAGGGTGGGGACAGCCCCAGCATTTT.

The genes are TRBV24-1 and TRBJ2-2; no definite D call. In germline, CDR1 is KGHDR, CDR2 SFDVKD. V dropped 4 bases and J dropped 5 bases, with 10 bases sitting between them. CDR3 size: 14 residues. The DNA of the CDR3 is TGTGCCACCAGTGAGGCGCAGGCGACCGGGGAGCTGTTTTTT. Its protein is CATSEAQATGELFF.

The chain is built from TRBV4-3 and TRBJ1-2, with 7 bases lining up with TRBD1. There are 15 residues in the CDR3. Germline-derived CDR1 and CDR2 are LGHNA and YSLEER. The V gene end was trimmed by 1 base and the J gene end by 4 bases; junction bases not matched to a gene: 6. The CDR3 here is CASSQGGGIAYGYTF. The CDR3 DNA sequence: TGCGCCAGCAGCCAAGGAGGGGGCATTGCCTATGGCTACACCTTC.

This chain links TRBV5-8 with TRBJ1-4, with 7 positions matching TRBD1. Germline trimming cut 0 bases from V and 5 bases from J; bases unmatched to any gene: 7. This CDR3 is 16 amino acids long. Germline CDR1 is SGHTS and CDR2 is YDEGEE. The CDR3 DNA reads TGTGCCAGCAGCTTGGGCCGCGGGACAGTCAATGAAAAACTGTTTTTT. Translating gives CASSLGRGTVNEKLFF.

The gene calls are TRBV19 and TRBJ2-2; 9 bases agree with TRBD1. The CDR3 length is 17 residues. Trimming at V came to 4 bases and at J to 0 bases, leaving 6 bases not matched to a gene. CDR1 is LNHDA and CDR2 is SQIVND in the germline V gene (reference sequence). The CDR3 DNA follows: TGTGCCAGTAGTAAAACAGGGGGCGCTGCGAACACCGGGGAGCTGTTTTTT. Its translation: CASSKTGGAANTGELFF. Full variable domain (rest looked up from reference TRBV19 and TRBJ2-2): DGGITQSPKYLFRKEGQNVTLSCEQNLNHDAMYWYRQDPGQGLRLIYYSQIVNDFQKGDIAEGYSVSREKKESFPLTVTSAQKNPTAFYLCASSKTGGAANTGELFFGEGSRLTVL.

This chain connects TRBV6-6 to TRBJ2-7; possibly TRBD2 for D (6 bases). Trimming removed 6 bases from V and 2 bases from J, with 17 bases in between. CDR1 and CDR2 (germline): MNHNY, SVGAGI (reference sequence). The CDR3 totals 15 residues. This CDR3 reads CASSRRDPGAYEQYF. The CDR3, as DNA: TGTGCCAGCAGCAGGCGGGACCCCGGCGCCTACGAGCAGTACTTC.

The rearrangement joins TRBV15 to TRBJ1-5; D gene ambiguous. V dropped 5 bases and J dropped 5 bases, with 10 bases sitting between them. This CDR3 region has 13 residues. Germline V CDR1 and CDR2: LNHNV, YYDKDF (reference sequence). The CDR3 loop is CATSLKLDQPQHF. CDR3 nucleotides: TGTGCCACCAGCCTGAAGCTAGATCAGCCCCAGCATTTT. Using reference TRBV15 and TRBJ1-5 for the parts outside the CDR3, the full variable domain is DAMVIQNPRYQVTQFGKPVTLSCSQTLNHNVMYWYQQKSSQAPKLLFHYYDKDFNNEADTPDNFQSRRPNTSFCFLDIRSPGLGDTAMYLCATSLKLDQPQHFGDGTRLSIL.

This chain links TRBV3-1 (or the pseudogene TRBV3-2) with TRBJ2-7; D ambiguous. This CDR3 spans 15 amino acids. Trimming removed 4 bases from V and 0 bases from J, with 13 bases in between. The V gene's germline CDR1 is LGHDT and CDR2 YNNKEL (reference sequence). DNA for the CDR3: TGTGCCAGCAGCCCTGGCTGGCTGGTCTCCTACGAGCAGTACTTC. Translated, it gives CASSPGWLVSYEQYF.

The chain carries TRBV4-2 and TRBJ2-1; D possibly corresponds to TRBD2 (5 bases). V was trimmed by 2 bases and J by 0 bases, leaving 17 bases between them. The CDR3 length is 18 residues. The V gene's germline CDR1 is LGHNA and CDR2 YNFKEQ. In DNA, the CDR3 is TGTGCCAGCAGCCAACGTCTAGCTGGTCGAGACTCCTACAATGAGCAGTTCTTC. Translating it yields CASSQRLAGRDSYNEQFF.

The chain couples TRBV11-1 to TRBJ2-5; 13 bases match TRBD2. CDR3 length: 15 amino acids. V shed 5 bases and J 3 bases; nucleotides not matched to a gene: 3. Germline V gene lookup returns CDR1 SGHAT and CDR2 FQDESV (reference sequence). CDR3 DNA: TGTGCCAGCAGCCCGACTAGCGGGAGGAAAGAGACCCAGTACTTC. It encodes CASSPTSGRKETQYF.

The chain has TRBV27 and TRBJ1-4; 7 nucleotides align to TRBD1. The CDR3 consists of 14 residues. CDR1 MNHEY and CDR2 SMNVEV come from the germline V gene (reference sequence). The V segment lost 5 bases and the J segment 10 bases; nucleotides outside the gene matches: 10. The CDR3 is CASSADRARGKLFF. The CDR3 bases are TGTGCCAGCAGTGCCGACAGGGCCCGGGGAAAACTGTTTTTT. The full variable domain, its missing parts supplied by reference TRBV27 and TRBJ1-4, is EAQVTQNPRYLITVTGKKLTVTCSQNMNHEYMSWYRQDPGLGLRQIYYSMNVEVTDKGDVPEGYKVSRKEKRNFPLILESPSPNQTSLYFCASSADRARGKLFFGSGTQLSVL.